This TCR beta chain appears in the sequencing data of a study of post-analysis software for immune sequencing data. Background on the study: Multiple sclerosis in the patients followed relapsing-remitting, secondary progressive and progressive-relapsing courses. Study-level points and caveats: When the samples were clustered directly with F measure, those that had been prepared in the same batch showed strong co-clustering. Roughly five TRBV segments were more frequent in patients than controls; TRBV5-6, TRBV5-1 and TRBV20-1 belonged to this group. Comparison with controls showed significantly lower normalized Chao1 diversity in multiple sclerosis patients.

This clonotype was recorded a few times. Its antigen remains unknown. cDNA libraries of TCR beta carried unique molecular identifiers. Yield was roughly 500,000 cDNA molecules from roughly 0.93 to 9.6 million T cells. TCRdb re-analysed the PCR reads in MiXCR, keeping a single row per CDR3 protein. The table shows about 500,000 distinct CDR3 sequences, with nearly 45% occurring only once. V shed 4 bases and J shed 2 bases, with 14 bases lying between them. The germline CDR1 and CDR2 sequences are MGHRA and YSYEKL. The CDR3 contains 15 residues. The sequenced material came from blood. The clonotype originates from a girl aged 10-17 years with multiple sclerosis. V gene TRBV4-1 combines with J gene TRBJ1-2, with a tentative D call TRBD1 (5 bases). CDR3 sequence (DNA): TGCGCCAGCAGCCTCCGGGACGTCGGCAACTATGGCTACACCTTC. This codes for CASSLRDVGNYGYTF.